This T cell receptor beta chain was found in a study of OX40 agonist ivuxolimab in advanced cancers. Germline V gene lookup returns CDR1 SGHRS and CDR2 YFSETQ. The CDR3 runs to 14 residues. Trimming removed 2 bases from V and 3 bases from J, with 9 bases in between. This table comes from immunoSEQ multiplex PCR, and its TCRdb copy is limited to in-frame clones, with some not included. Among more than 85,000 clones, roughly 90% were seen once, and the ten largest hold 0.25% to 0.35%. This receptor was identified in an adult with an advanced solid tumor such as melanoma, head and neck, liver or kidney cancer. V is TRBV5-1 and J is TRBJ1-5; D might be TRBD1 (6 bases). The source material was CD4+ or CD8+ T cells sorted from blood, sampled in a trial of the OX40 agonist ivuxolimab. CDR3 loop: CASSFSGDNQPQHF. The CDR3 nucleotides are TGCGCCAGCAGCTTTTCAGGGGACAATCAGCCCCAGCATTTT.